This T cell receptor (beta chain) was observed in a study of T cell responses to AZD1222 COVID-19 vaccine. Study-wide findings and caveats: The reported proportion of spike-specific TCRs targeting unmutated variant regions was nearly half. CD4 TCRs covered the whole spike, strongest at regions 160-218 and 743-854.

To note about this clone: Its target is not known.

Profiled with immunoSEQ multiplex PCR; TCRdb holds only in-frame clones, not every one. This table holds 150,000 or so clones, around 86% found once. V shed 3 bases and J 10 bases; nucleotides not matched to a gene: 7. The CDR3 totals 15 residues. Germline CDR1 is KGHSH and CDR2 is LQKENI. The specimen comprised peripheral blood, sampled on day 0 of MenACWY control vaccination. The gene calls are TRBV18 and TRBJ1-6, with 9 nucleotides matching TRBD1. The sequence derives from an adult in good health. CDR3 sequence reads: CASSPLDRGGSPLHF. The DNA for the CDR3 is TGTGCCAGCTCACCCCTGGACAGGGGTGGATCACCCCTCCACTTT.